This T cell receptor (beta chain) derives from a study of blood T cell repertoires in COVID-19. For the study at large: Italy, Spain and the United States were the sources of the convalescent and acute COVID-19 samples. PBMCs, B-cell-depleted T cells, or T cells provided the cDNA or gDNA that made up the material.

Original data processing: Nucleated cell counts were estimated from reference gene primer amplification. Some clones are missing from TCRdb's copy, which holds only in-frame ones; the method was immunoSEQ multiplex PCR. The DNA gave D and trimming, while V, J and clone size come from that table. Of 100,000 to 150,000 clones in the sample, 65% to 90% were seen once. This CDR3 is built from 14 residues. V lost 4 bases to trimming and J lost 3 bases, with 13 bases between them. Germline CDR1 and CDR2: SGDLS and YYNGEE. The V call is TRBV9, the J call TRBJ1-1; tentative D call: TRBD1 (5 bases). Specimen: peripheral blood. The clonotype was recovered from a woman of 80 years or more with acute or convalescent COVID-19. The CDR3 spells CASSRTPGDTEAFF. Here the CDR3 DNA reads TGTGCCAGCAGCCGAACGCCGGGGGACACTGAAGCTTTCTTT.